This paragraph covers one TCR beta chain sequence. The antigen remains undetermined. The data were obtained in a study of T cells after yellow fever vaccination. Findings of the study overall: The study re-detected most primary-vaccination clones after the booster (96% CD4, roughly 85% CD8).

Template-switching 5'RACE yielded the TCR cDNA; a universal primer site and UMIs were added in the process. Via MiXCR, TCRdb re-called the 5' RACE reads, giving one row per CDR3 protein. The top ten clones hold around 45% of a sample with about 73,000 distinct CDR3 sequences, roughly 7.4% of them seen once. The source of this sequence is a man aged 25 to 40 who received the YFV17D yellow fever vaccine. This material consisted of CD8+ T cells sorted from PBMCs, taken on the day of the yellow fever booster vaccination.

The DNA of the CDR3 is TGTGCCAGCAAGGCGGGAGGGTACAATGAGCAGTTCTTC. Its protein product is CASKAGGYNEQFF. The rearrangement joins TRBV11-2 to TRBJ2-1; TRBD2 matches at 9 bases. Germline V gene data show CDR1 as SGHAT and CDR2 as FQNNGV. The junction had 2 bases not matched to a gene; V was cut back by 7 bases and J by 4 bases. CDR3 length: 13 amino acids.